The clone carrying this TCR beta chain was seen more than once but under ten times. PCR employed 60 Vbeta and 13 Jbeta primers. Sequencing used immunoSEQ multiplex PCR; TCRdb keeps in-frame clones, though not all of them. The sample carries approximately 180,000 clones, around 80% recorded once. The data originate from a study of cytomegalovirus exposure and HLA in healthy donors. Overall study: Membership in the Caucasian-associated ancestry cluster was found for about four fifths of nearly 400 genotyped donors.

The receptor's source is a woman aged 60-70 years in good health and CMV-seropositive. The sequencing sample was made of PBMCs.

DNA for the CDR3: TGTGCCAGCAGCGTAGCTTACCGCGGAGATACGCAGTATTTT. This sequence encodes CASSVAYRGDTQYF. The chain links TRBV9 to TRBJ2-3, with D unclear. CDR1 and CDR2 (germline): SGDLS, YYNGEE. V was shortened by 0 bases and J by 5 bases, with 10 bases between the two germline ends. The CDR3 is 14 amino acids.